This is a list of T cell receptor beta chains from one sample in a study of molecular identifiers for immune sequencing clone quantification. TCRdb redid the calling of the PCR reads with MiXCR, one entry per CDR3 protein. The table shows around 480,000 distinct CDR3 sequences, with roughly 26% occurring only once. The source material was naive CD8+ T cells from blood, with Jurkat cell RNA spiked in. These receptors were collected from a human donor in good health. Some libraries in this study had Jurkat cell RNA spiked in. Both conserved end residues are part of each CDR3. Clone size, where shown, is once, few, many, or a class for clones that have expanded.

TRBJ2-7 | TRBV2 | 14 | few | CASRGWRGTYEQYF
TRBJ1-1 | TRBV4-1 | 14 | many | CASSPGPDNTEAFF
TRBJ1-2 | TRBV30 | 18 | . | CAWNLLAGTATSNYGYTF
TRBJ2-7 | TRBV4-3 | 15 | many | CASSQVPDRAYEQYF
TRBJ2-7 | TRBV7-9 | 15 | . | CASSLVGQGGEGQYF
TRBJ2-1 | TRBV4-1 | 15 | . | CASSQERTQGNEQFF
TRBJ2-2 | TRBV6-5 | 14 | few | CASSYYANTGEPFF
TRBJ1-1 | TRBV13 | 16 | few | CASSPRTGGINTEAFF
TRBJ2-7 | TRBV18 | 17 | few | CASSKGTGVSSLYEQYF
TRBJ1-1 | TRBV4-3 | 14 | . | CASSQVGRGIEAFF
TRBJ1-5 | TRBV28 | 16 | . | CASTTGTDYSNQPQHF
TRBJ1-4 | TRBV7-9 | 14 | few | CASRNRGTNEKLFF
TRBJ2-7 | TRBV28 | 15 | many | CASSFGLAGGREQYF
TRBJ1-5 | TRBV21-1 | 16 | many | CASSKAGRERDQPQHF
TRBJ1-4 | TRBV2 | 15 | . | CASNTDRGLNEKLFF
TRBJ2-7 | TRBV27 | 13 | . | CASSGEPEYEQYF
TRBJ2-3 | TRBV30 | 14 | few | CAWTVGRGTDTQYF
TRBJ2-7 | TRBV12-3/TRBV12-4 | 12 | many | CASSPQGYEQYF
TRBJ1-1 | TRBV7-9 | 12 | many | CAGVGLSTEAFF
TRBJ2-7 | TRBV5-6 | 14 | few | CASSYPGQNYEQYF
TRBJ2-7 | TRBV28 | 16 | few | CASSLGYTRYTYEQYF
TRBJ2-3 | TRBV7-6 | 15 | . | CASSLVAGSTDTQYF
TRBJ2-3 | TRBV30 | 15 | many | CAWSVGGGETDTQYF
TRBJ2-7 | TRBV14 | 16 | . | CASSQDMLAGLYEQYF
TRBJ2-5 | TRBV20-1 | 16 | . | CSASNSPDRFQETQYF
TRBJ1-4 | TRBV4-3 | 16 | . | CASSQEGRGTNEKPFF
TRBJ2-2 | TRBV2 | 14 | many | CASSATGNTGELFF
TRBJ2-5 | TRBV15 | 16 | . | CATPRPRGALMETQYF
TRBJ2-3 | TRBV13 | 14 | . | CASSLAGEADTQYF